The clone carrying this T cell receptor (beta chain) was counted at least ten times. A read error may produce the germline difference seen at one junction end. A library of TCRbeta sequences, prepared with unique molecular identifiers, was generated. Via MiXCR, TCRdb re-called the PCR reads, giving one row per CDR3 protein. The sample includes about 610,000 distinct CDR3 sequences, 10% of them seen just once. The record originates from a study of T-cell reconstitution after alpha-beta-depleted transplantation in children. The CDR3 runs to 14 residues. The germline V gene encodes CDR1 SGHTA and CDR2 FQGNSA.

The gene calls are TRBV7-2 and TRBJ2-7, with 7 bases that match TRBD2. Sequencing used PBMCs from the stem cell graft donor, obtained from the stem cell graft. This TCR was sampled from a human donor who donated a stem cell graft to a child with acute myeloid leukemia. The CDR3 protein is CASRLAGRAYEQYF. The CDR3, as DNA: TGTGCCAGCAGGTTAGCGGGCAGGGCCTACGAGCAGTACTTC.